This is a list of T cell receptor beta chains from one sample in a study of a mutant IDH1 vaccine in newly diagnosed glioma. This table comes from immunoSEQ multiplex PCR, and its TCRdb copy is limited to in-frame clones, with some not included. The profile shows about 60,000 clones, approximately 80% of them singletons. These receptors lack a known antigen. The sample here was PBMCs, taken from a glioma patient whose treatment included an IDH1 peptide vaccine. The receptors come from a man aged 18 to 29 with glioma. Both conserved end residues are part of each CDR3. D genes are given only for firm matches. Not all rows give a size; the values are once, few, many and, for expanded clones, a class.

j_call: TRBJ1-3; d_call: .; clone_size: once; v_call: TRBV30; cdr3_nt: TGTGCCTGGGAGGCAGGTCAATACTCTGGAAACACCATATATTTT; cdr3_aa: CAWEAGQYSGNTIYF
j_call: TRBJ2-5; d_call: TRBD1; clone_size: .; v_call: TRBV5-4; cdr3_nt: TGTGCCAGCAGCCCTAGAAGGACAGGGGGCCCAGGGGGAGAGACCCAGTACTTC; cdr3_aa: CASSPRRTGGPGGETQYF
j_call: TRBJ2-1; d_call: TRBD2; clone_size: .; v_call: TRBV19; cdr3_nt: TGTGCCACCGCAGGGAGCGGGAGTAGGTTCAATGAGCAGTTCTTC; cdr3_aa: CATAGSGSRFNEQFF
j_call: TRBJ1-5; d_call: .; clone_size: few; v_call: TRBV19; cdr3_nt: TGTGCCAGTAGTACGGGGGGTGGGCTGTTAGCCCAGCATTTT; cdr3_aa: CASSTGGGLLAQHF
j_call: TRBJ2-2; d_call: TRBD2; clone_size: .; v_call: TRBV4-2; cdr3_nt: TGTGCCAGCAGCCTCCTGAGCGGGAGAAACACCGGGGAGCTGTTTTTT; cdr3_aa: CASSLLSGRNTGELFF
j_call: TRBJ1-5; d_call: .; clone_size: .; v_call: TRBV19; cdr3_nt: TGTGCCAGTCGCTACCGGGACATAGGAAGACTTAGCAATCAGCCCCAGCATTTT; cdr3_aa: CASRYRDIGRLSNQPQHF
j_call: TRBJ2-5; d_call: .; clone_size: .; v_call: TRBV5-4; cdr3_nt: TGTGCCAGCAGGGATGATGGGGGGCGCAGGGAGACCCAGTACTTC; cdr3_aa: CASRDDGGRRETQYF
j_call: TRBJ1-4; d_call: .; clone_size: .; v_call: TRBV12-5; cdr3_nt: TGTGCTAGTGGTTTGGGCCCGTCCGCAACTAATGAAAAACTGTTTTTT; cdr3_aa: CASGLGPSATNEKLFF
j_call: TRBJ1-1; d_call: .; clone_size: .; v_call: TRBV10-1; cdr3_nt: TGCGCCAGCTCAACCAGGCGGGCGAACACTGAAGCTTTCTTT; cdr3_aa: CASSTRRANTEAFF
j_call: TRBJ2-5; d_call: TRBD2; clone_size: .; v_call: TRBV9; cdr3_nt: TGTGCCAGCAGCCTCCGACTTAGCGGGGGGAGGGAGACCCAGTACTTC; cdr3_aa: CASSLRLSGGRETQYF
j_call: TRBJ1-2; d_call: TRBD1; clone_size: once; v_call: TRBV28; cdr3_nt: TGTGCCAGCAGCATATCGACAGGGGCCCATGGCTACACCTTC; cdr3_aa: CASSISTGAHGYTF
j_call: TRBJ2-7; d_call: .; clone_size: .; v_call: TRBV5-8; cdr3_nt: TGTGCCAGCAGCTATACAAATTCCTACGAGCAGTACTTC; cdr3_aa: CASSYTNSYEQYF
j_call: TRBJ1-3; d_call: .; clone_size: once; v_call: TRBV25-1; cdr3_nt: TGTGCCAGCAGTGATAGCTTTAGGGACCGCTACTCTGGAAACACCATATATTTT; cdr3_aa: CASSDSFRDRYSGNTIYF
j_call: TRBJ1-1; d_call: .; clone_size: .; v_call: TRBV9; cdr3_nt: TGTGCCAGCAGCGCCGGGGGAAGGAGAAACACTGAAGCTTTCTTT; cdr3_aa: CASSAGGRRNTEAFF
j_call: TRBJ2-3; d_call: .; clone_size: .; v_call: TRBV12-5; cdr3_nt: TGTGCTAGTGGTTCCCACTATTCTACGCAGTATTTT; cdr3_aa: CASGSHYSTQYF
j_call: TRBJ1-5; d_call: .; clone_size: .; v_call: TRBV6-5; cdr3_nt: TGTGCCAGCAGTTACTCAGGGGACAATCAGCCCCAGCATTTT; cdr3_aa: CASSYSGDNQPQHF
j_call: TRBJ2-7; d_call: .; clone_size: .; v_call: TRBV27; cdr3_nt: TGTGCCAGCAGGCATGACAGGTCATCCTACGAGCAGTACTTC; cdr3_aa: CASRHDRSSYEQYF
j_call: TRBJ2-1; d_call: TRBD1; clone_size: .; v_call: TRBV10-3; cdr3_nt: TGTGCCATCAAGGGGACAGGGGGTTACAATGAGCAGTTCTTC; cdr3_aa: CAIKGTGGYNEQFF
j_call: TRBJ2-7; d_call: .; clone_size: .; v_call: TRBV5-1; cdr3_nt: TGCGCCAGCAGCCTGCCGTCTCACGAGCAGTACTTC; cdr3_aa: CASSLPSHEQYF
j_call: TRBJ1-4; d_call: .; clone_size: few; v_call: TRBV7-2; cdr3_nt: TGTGCCAGCAGCTTAGTCCCGGGTGCAACTAATGAAAAACTGTTTTTT; cdr3_aa: CASSLVPGATNEKLFF
j_call: TRBJ2-7; d_call: TRBD1; clone_size: .; v_call: TRBV7-2; cdr3_nt: TGTGCCAGCAGCTTATGGGGGACAGGGGGCCACGAGCAGTACTTC; cdr3_aa: CASSLWGTGGHEQYF
j_call: TRBJ2-7; d_call: .; clone_size: .; v_call: TRBV2; cdr3_nt: TGTGCCAGCAGTGAAACTCGGGGGCGCAGGTTCCACGAGCAGTACTTC; cdr3_aa: CASSETRGRRFHEQYF
j_call: TRBJ2-3; d_call: .; clone_size: .; v_call: TRBV27; cdr3_nt: TGTGCCAGCAGTTTATATCCCTCGGTCCGGTCAGATACGCAGTATTTT; cdr3_aa: CASSLYPSVRSDTQYF
j_call: TRBJ1-1; d_call: .; clone_size: .; v_call: TRBV6-1; cdr3_nt: TGTGCCAGCAGTTCCCGGACGGCCGACGTGGCTGAAGCTTTCTTT; cdr3_aa: CASSSRTADVAEAFF
j_call: TRBJ2-5; d_call: .; clone_size: .; v_call: TRBV5-1; cdr3_nt: TGCGCCAGCAGCCTCCAAGAGACCCAGTACTTC; cdr3_aa: CASSLQETQYF
j_call: TRBJ2-7; d_call: TRBD2; clone_size: .; v_call: TRBV5-1; cdr3_nt: TGCGCCAGCAGCTCCATTGCACTAGCGGGAGGGTCCTACGAGCAGTACTTC; cdr3_aa: CASSSIALAGGSYEQYF
j_call: TRBJ2-3; d_call: .; clone_size: .; v_call: TRBV27; cdr3_nt: TGTGCCAGCAGTTCCGGACGCGGAGTTCCTAGCACAGATACGCAGTATTTT; cdr3_aa: CASSSGRGVPSTDTQYF
j_call: TRBJ2-7; d_call: TRBD2; clone_size: once; v_call: TRBV6-5; cdr3_nt: TGTGCCAGCAGTGGACTAGCGGGTGGCTACGAGCAGTACTTC; cdr3_aa: CASSGLAGGYEQYF
j_call: TRBJ1-1; d_call: .; clone_size: .; v_call: TRBV27; cdr3_nt: TGTGCCAGCAGCTGGCAGGCTAACACTGAAGCTTTCTTT; cdr3_aa: CASSWQANTEAFF
j_call: TRBJ2-3; d_call: TRBD2; clone_size: .; v_call: TRBV11-3; cdr3_nt: TGTGCCAGCAGCTTAGGTGCCCCCAGCGGGGGAAGGTCAGATACGCAGTATTTT; cdr3_aa: CASSLGAPSGGRSDTQYF
j_call: TRBJ2-5; d_call: TRBD1; clone_size: .; v_call: TRBV7-2; cdr3_nt: TGTGCCAGCAGCCTACAGGGGTTCCAAGAGACCCAGTACTTC; cdr3_aa: CASSLQGFQETQYF
j_call: TRBJ2-1; d_call: TRBD2; clone_size: once; v_call: TRBV5-6; cdr3_nt: TGTGCCAGCAGCCCGTCCCCGACTAGCGGGAGCAATGAGCAGTTCTTC; cdr3_aa: CASSPSPTSGSNEQFF
j_call: TRBJ1-1; d_call: .; clone_size: few; v_call: TRBV4-2; cdr3_nt: TGTGCCAGCAGCCAATCCCTGAACACTGAAGCTTTCTTT; cdr3_aa: CASSQSLNTEAFF
j_call: TRBJ2-7; d_call: TRBD2; clone_size: .; v_call: TRBV19; cdr3_nt: TGTGCCAGTACCCCGACTAGCGGACCCTACGAGCAGTACTTC; cdr3_aa: CASTPTSGPYEQYF
j_call: TRBJ1-2; d_call: .; clone_size: .; v_call: TRBV5-1; cdr3_nt: TGCGCCAGCAGCTTAGGGGGGTTTGGCTACACCTTC; cdr3_aa: CASSLGGFGYTF
j_call: TRBJ1-4; d_call: .; clone_size: .; v_call: TRBV2; cdr3_nt: TGTGCCAGCAGTTCCTGGGCCCCTTCAGGGGAAAAACTGTTTTTT; cdr3_aa: CASSSWAPSGEKLFF
j_call: TRBJ2-3; d_call: TRBD2; clone_size: .; v_call: TRBV7-3; cdr3_nt: TGTGCCAGCAGCTACACCAGCGGGAGTGCAGATACGCAGTATTTT; cdr3_aa: CASSYTSGSADTQYF
j_call: TRBJ2-2; d_call: TRBD1; clone_size: .; v_call: TRBV9; cdr3_nt: TGTGCCAGCAGCGCACAGGGGGCGGGGGAGCTGTTTTTT; cdr3_aa: CASSAQGAGELFF
j_call: TRBJ2-7; d_call: .; clone_size: .; v_call: TRBV27; cdr3_nt: TGTGCCAGCAGTCCCACCGAGGACAGTCACGAGCAGTACTTC; cdr3_aa: CASSPTEDSHEQYF
j_call: TRBJ1-1; d_call: .; clone_size: .; v_call: TRBV4-3; cdr3_nt: TGCGCCAGCAGCCGCATAAGGGGCCTCGAAGCTTTCTTT; cdr3_aa: CASSRIRGLEAFF
j_call: TRBJ2-3; d_call: .; clone_size: .; v_call: TRBV11-2; cdr3_nt: TGTGCCAGCAGCCCTCAAGCAGAGGGGCCCTTAGATACGCAGTATTTT; cdr3_aa: CASSPQAEGPLDTQYF
j_call: TRBJ2-7; d_call: TRBD1; clone_size: .; v_call: TRBV4-3; cdr3_nt: TGCGCCAGCAGCCAAGATCGGACAGGGACCTACGAGCAGTACTTC; cdr3_aa: CASSQDRTGTYEQYF
j_call: TRBJ1-2; d_call: TRBD1; clone_size: .; v_call: TRBV18; cdr3_nt: TGTGCCAGCTCCCTCGGACAGGGGAGTTGGTATGGCTACACCTTC; cdr3_aa: CASSLGQGSWYGYTF
j_call: TRBJ2-2; d_call: .; clone_size: .; v_call: TRBV5-6; cdr3_nt: TGTGCCAGCAGTTCTGACTACGAGGGGACCGGGGAGCTGTTTTTT; cdr3_aa: CASSSDYEGTGELFF
j_call: TRBJ2-3; d_call: TRBD2; clone_size: .; v_call: TRBV7-2; cdr3_nt: TGTGCCAGCAGCCCCCGGACTAGTCCCGCAGATACGCAGTATTTT; cdr3_aa: CASSPRTSPADTQYF
j_call: TRBJ2-3; d_call: TRBD2; clone_size: .; v_call: TRBV30; cdr3_nt: TGTGCCTGGAGCCTAGTGGCGGGGGGGCCGGGTCTGGGTACGCAGTATTTT; cdr3_aa: CAWSLVAGGPGLGTQYF
j_call: TRBJ1-5; d_call: .; clone_size: few; v_call: TRBV6-5; cdr3_nt: TGTGCCAGCAGTAGTCGGGGGGGACAGCCCCAGCATTTT; cdr3_aa: CASSSRGGQPQHF
j_call: TRBJ2-1; d_call: .; clone_size: .; v_call: TRBV6-1; cdr3_nt: TGTGCCAGCAGTGAAGTAGGGGAGGCCTACAATGAGCAGTTCTTC; cdr3_aa: CASSEVGEAYNEQFF
j_call: TRBJ2-7; d_call: .; clone_size: .; v_call: TRBV15; cdr3_nt: TGTGCCACTGGCGCGGACATTACCTACGAGCAGTACTTC; cdr3_aa: CATGADITYEQYF
j_call: TRBJ1-1; d_call: TRBD1; clone_size: few; v_call: TRBV7-9; cdr3_nt: TGTGCCAGCAGCCCTGGACAGGGGAGCACTGAAGCTTTCTTT; cdr3_aa: CASSPGQGSTEAFF
j_call: TRBJ1-3; d_call: .; clone_size: once; v_call: TRBV7-2; cdr3_nt: TGTGCCAGCAGCTTAGGGACGGGCACCATATATTTT; cdr3_aa: CASSLGTGTIYF
j_call: TRBJ2-2; d_call: TRBD1; clone_size: .; v_call: TRBV7-8; cdr3_nt: TGTGCCAGCAGCTTAGTAGGGACAGCCACCACCGGGGAGCTGTTTTTT; cdr3_aa: CASSLVGTATTGELFF
j_call: TRBJ2-4; d_call: TRBD2; clone_size: once; v_call: TRBV4-3; cdr3_nt: TGCGCCAGCAGCCAAGACGGGGGGTACATTCAGTACTTC; cdr3_aa: CASSQDGGYIQYF
j_call: TRBJ1-1; d_call: .; clone_size: .; v_call: TRBV4-2; cdr3_nt: TGTGCCAGCAGCCAAGAAGGGTTGAACACTGAAGCTTTCTTT; cdr3_aa: CASSQEGLNTEAFF